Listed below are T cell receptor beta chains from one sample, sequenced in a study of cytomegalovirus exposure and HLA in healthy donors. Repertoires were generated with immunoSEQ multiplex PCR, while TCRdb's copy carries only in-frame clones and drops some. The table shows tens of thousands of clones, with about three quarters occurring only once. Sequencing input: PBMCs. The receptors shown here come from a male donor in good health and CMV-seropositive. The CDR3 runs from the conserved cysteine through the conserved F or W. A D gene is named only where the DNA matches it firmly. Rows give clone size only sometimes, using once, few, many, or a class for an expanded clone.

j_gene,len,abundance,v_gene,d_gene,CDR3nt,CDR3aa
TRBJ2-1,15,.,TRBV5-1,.,TGCGCCAGCAGGGCTGACAGAACAGTCTACAATGAGCAGTTCTTC,CASRADRTVYNEQFF
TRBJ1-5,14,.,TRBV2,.,TGTGCCTCCTACCCGGACGGGGAGAGTCAGCCCCAGCATTTT,CASYPDGESQPQHF
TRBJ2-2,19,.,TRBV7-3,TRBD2,TGTGCCAGCAGTGATACGGGACTAGCGGGAGTGGCTAATACCGGGGAGCTGTTTTTT,CASSDTGLAGVANTGELFF
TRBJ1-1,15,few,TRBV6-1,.,TGTGCCAGCAGGGACTATGGACAACTGAACACTGAAGCTTTCTTT,CASRDYGQLNTEAFF
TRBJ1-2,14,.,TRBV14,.,TGTGCCAGCAGCCCTAAGGCCTCACTAGATGGCTACACCTTC,CASSPKASLDGYTF
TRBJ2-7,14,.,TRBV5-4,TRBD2,TGTGCCAGCAGCCCGAGCGGGAGGGCCCACGAGCAGTACTTC,CASSPSGRAHEQYF
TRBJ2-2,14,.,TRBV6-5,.,TGTGCCAGCAGCTCAGGGTTGCGCACCGGGGAGCTGTTTTTT,CASSSGLRTGELFF
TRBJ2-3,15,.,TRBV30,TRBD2,TGTGCCTGCAACCGACTAGCGGGAACCCCCGATACGCAGTATTTT,CACNRLAGTPDTQYF
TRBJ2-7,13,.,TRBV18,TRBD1,TGTGCCAGCTCACCGTACAGGGGCTACGAGCAGTACTTC,CASSPYRGYEQYF
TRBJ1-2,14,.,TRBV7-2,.,TGTGCCAGCAGCTCCGGGGAGGGGGTAAATGGCTACACCTTC,CASSSGEGVNGYTF
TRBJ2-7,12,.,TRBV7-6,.,TGTGCCAGCAGCCCACTGTCCTACGAGCAGTACTTC,CASSPLSYEQYF
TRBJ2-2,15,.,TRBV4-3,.,TGCGCCAGCAGCCAAGTGACACTTGACACCGGGGAGCTGTTTTTT,CASSQVTLDTGELFF
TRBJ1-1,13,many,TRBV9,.,TGTGCCAGCAGCGTAGTACAGGCCGAAAGTGCTTTCTTT,CASSVVQAESAFF
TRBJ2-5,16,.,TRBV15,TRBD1,TGTGCCACCAGCAGACCCCGGACAGGGTTGTTCAAGACCCAGTACTTC,CATSRPRTGLFKTQYF
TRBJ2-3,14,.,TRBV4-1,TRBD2,TGCGCCAGCAGCCTGCGGGAGGCCGGGGATACGCAGTATTTT,CASSLREAGDTQYF
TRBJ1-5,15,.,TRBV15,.,TGTGCCACCAGCCGCCCGACTCTCGGTGATCAGCCCCAGCATTTT,CATSRPTLGDQPQHF
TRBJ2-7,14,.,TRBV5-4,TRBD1,TGTGCCAGCAGCCGGGGACAGGACTCCTACGAGCAGTACTTC,CASSRGQDSYEQYF